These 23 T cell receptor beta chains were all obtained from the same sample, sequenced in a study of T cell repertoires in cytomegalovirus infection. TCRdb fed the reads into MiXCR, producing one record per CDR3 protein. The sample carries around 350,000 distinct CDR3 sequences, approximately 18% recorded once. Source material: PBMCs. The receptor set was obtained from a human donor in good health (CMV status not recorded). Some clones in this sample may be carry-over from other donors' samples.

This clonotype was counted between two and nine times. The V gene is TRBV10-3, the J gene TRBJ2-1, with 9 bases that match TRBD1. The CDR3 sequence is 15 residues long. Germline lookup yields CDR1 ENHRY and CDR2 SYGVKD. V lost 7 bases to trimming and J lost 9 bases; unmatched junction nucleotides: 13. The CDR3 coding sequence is TGTGCCATCAATCCCTCCGGGACAGGGTTTGGTGAGCAGTTCTTC. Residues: CAINPSGTGFGEQFF.

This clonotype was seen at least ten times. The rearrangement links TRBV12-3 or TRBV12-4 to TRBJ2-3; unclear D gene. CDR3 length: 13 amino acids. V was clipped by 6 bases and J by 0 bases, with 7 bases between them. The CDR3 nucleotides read TGTGCCAGCAGCTTGGCCAGCACAGATACGCAGTATTTT. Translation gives CASSLASTDTQYF.

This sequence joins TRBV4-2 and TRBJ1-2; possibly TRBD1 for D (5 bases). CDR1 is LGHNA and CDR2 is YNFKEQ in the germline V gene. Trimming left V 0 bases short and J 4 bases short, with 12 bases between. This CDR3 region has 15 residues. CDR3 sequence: CASSQDEGNPYGYTF. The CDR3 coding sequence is TGTGCCAGCAGCCAAGATGAGGGGAACCCCTATGGCTACACCTTC.

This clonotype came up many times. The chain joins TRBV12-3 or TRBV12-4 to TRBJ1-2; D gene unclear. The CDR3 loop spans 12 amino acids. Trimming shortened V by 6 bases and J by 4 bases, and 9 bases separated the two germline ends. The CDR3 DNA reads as TGTGCCAGCAGCACGGACCGCTATGGCTACACCTTC. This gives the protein CASSTDRYGYTF.

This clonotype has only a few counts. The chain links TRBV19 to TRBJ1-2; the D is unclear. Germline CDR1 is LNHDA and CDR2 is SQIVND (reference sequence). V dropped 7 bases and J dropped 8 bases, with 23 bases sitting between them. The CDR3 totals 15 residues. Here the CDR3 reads CASNLEPGSLGGYTF. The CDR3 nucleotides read TGTGCCAGTAACCTCGAACCGGGCTCGCTGGGAGGCTACACCTTC.

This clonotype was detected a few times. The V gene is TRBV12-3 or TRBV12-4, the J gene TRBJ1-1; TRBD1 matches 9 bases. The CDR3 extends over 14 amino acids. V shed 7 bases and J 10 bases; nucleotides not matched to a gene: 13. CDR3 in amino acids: CASNHRDRAIGAFF. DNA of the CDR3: TGTGCCAGCAATCACCGGGACAGGGCCATAGGAGCTTTCTTT.

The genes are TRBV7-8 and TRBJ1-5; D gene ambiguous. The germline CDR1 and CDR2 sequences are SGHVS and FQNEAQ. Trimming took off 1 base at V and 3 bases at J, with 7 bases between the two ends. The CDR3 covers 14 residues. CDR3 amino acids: CASSLGMNNQPQHF. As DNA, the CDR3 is TGTGCCAGCAGCTTAGGGATGAACAATCAGCCCCAGCATTTT.

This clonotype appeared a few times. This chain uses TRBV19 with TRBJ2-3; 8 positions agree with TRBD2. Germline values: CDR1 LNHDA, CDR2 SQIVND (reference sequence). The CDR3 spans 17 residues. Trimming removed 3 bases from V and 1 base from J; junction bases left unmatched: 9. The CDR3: CASSISTAGGRTDTQYF. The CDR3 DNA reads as TGTGCCAGTAGTATTTCAACGGCGGGGGGCCGCACAGATACGCAGTATTTT. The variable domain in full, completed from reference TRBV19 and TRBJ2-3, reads DGGITQSPKYLFRKEGQNVTLSCEQNLNHDAMYWYRQDPGQGLRLIYYSQIVNDFQKGDIAEGYSVSREKKESFPLTVTSAQKNPTAFYLCASSISTAGGRTDTQYFGPGTRLTVL.

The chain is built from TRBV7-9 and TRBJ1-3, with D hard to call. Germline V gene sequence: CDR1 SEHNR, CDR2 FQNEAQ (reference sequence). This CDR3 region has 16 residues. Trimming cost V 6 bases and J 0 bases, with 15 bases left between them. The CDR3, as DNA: TGTGCCAGCAGTTCCACAGAGGCGGTCTCTGGAAACACCATATATTTT. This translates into CASSSTEAVSGNTIYF.

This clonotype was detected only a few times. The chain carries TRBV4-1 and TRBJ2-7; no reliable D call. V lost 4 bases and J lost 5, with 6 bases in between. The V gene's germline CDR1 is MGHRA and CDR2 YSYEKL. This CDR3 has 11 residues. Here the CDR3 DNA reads TGCGCCAGCAGCCCCGCGGACGAGCAGTACTTC. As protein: CASSPADEQYF.

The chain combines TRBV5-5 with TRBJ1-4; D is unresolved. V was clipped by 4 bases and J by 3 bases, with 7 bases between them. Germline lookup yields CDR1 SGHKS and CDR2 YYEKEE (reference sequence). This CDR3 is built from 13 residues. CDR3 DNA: TGTGCCAGCAGCCGTCTCCCTAATGAAAAACTGTTTTTT. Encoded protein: CASSRLPNEKLFF.

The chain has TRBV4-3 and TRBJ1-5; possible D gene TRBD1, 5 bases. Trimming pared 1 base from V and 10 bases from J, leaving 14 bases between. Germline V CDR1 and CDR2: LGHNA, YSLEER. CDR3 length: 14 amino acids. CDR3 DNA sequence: TGCGCCAGCAGCCAAGGGGGGGGAACCCTCCCCCAGCATTTT. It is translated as CASSQGGGTLPQHF.

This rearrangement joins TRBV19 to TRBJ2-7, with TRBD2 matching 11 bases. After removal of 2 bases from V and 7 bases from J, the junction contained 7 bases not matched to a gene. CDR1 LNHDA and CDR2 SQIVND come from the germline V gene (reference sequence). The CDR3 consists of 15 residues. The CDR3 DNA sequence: TGTGCCAGTAGTATACTGGCTAGCGGGAGGAAGGAGCAGTACTTC. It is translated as CASSILASGRKEQYF.

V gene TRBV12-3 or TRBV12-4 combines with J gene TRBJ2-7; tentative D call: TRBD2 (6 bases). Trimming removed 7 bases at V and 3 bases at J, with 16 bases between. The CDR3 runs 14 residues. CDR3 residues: CASTSPGERYEQYF. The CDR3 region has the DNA TGTGCCAGCACCTCGCCGGGGGAACGCTACGAGCAGTACTTC.

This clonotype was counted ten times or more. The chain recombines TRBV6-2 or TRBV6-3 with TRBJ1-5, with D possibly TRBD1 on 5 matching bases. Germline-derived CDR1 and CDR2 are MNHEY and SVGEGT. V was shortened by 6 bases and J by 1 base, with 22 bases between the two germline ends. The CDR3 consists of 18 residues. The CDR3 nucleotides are TGTGCCAGCAGCGGGGCAGACATCACCAGACTGAGCAATCAGCCCCAGCATTTT. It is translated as CASSGADITRLSNQPQHF.

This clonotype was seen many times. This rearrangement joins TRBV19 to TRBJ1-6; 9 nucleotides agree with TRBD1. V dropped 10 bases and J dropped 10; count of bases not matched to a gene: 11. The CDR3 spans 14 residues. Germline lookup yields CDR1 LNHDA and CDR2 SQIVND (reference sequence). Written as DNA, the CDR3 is TGTGCCACCTTGGAAACAGGGGGCGGATCACCCCTCCACTTT. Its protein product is CATLETGGGSPLHF.

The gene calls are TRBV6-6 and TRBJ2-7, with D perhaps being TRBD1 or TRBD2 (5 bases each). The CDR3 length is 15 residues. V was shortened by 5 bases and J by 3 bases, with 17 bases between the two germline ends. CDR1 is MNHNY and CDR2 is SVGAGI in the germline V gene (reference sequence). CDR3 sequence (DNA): TGTGCCAGCAGTAACCGGGACGGGAAGATCTACGAGCAGTACTTC. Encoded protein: CASSNRDGKIYEQYF.

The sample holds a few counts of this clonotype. The CDR3 DNA reads as TGTGCCAGCAGCTCCCGTCGCGGGGATGGAGGCTACACCTTC. Encoded protein: CASSSRRGDGGYTF. The chain has TRBV7-9 and TRBJ1-2; D gene ambiguous. Germline V CDR1 and CDR2: SEHNR, FQNEAQ (reference sequence). V gave up 4 bases and J gave up 8 bases, with 17 bases separating them. The length of the CDR3 is 14 residues. Full variable domain (remainder filled in from reference TRBV7-9 and TRBJ1-2): DTGVSQNPRHKITKRGQNVTFRCDPISEHNRLYWYRQTLGQGPEFLTYFQNEAQLEKSRLLSDRFSAERPKGSFSTLEIQRTEQGDSAMYLCASSSRRGDGGYTFGSGTRLTVV.

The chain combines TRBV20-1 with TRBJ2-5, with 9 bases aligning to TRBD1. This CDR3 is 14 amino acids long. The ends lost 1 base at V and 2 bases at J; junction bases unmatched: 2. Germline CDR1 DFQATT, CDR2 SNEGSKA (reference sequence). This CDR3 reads CSARAGTGQETQYF. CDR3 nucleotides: TGCAGTGCTAGAGCGGGGACAGGGCAAGAGACCCAGTACTTC.

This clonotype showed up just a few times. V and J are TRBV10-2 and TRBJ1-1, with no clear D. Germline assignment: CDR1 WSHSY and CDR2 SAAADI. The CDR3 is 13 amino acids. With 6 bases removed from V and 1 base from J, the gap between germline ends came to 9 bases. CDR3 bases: TGCGCCAGCAGAGTGACTGAGAACACTGAAGCTTTCTTT. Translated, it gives CASRVTENTEAFF.

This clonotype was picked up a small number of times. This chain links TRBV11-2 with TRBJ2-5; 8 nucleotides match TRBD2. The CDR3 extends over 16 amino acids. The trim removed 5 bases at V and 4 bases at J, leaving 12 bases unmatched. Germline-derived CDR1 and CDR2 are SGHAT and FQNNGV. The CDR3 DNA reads TGTGCCAGCAGCCCCCCAGGGACTAGTGGGGGAGAGACCCAGTACTTC. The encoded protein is CASSPPGTSGGETQYF.

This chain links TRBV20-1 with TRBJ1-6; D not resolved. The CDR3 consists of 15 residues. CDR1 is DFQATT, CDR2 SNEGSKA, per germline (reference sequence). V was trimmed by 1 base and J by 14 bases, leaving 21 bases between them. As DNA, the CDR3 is TGCAGTGCTAGAGCCAGGAATATGGGGTTCGGAACCCTCCACTTT. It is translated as CSARARNMGFGTLHF.

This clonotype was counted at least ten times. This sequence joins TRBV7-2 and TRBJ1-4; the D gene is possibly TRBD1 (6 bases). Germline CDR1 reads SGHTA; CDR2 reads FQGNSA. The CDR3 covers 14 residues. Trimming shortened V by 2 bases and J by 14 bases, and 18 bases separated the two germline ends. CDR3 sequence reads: CASSLSYRDGMLFF. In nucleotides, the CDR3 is TGTGCCAGCAGCTTAAGTTACAGGGACGGTATGCTGTTTTTT.